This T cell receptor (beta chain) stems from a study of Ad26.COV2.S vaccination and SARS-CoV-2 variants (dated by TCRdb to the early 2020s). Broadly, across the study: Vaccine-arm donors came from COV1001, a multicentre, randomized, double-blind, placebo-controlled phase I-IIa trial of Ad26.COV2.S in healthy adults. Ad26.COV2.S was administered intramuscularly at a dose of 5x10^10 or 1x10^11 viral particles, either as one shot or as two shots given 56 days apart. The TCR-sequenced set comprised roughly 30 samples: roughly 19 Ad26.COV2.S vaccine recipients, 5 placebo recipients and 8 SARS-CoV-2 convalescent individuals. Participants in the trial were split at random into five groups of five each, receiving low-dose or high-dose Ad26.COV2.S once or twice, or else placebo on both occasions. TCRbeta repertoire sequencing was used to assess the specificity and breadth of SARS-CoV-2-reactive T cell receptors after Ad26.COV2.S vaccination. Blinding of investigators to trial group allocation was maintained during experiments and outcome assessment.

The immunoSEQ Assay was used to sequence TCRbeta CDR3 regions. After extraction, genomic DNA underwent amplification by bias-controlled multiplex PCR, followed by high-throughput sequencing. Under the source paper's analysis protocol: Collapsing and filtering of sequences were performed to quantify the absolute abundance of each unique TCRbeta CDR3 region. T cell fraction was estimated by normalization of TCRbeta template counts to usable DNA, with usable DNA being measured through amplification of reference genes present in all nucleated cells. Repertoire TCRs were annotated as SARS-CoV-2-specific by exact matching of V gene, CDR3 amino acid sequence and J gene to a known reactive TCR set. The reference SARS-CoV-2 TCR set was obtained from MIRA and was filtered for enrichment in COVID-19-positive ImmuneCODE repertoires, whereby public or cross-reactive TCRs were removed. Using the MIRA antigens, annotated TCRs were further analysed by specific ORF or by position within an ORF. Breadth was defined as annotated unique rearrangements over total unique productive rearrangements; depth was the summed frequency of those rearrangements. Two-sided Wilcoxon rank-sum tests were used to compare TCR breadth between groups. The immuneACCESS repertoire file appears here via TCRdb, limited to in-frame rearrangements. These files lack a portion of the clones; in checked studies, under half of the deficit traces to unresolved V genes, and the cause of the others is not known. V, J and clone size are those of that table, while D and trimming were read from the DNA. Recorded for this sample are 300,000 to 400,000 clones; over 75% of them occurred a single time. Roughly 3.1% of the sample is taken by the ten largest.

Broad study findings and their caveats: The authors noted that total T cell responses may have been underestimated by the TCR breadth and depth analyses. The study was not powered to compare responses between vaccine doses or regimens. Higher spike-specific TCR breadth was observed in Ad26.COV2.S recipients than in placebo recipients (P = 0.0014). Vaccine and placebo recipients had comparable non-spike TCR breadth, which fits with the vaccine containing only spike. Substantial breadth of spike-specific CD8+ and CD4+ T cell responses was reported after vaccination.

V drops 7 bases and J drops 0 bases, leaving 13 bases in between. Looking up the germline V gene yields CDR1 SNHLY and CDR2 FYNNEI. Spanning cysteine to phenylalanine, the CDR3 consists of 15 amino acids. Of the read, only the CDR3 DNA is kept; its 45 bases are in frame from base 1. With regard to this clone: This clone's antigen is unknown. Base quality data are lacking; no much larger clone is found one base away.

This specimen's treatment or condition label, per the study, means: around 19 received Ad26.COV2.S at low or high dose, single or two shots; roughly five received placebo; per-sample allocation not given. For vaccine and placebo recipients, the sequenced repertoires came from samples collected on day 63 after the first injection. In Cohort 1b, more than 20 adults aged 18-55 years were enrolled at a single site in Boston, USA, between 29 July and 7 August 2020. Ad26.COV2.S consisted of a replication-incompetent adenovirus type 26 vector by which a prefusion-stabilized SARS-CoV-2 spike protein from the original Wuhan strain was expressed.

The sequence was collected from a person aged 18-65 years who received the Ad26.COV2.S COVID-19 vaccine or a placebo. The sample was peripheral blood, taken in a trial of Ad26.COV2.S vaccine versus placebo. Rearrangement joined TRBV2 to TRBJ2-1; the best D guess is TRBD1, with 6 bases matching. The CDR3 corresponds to CASIDRTTSYNEQFF. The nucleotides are TGTGCCAGCATCGACAGGACAACCTCCTACAATGAGCAGTTCTTC. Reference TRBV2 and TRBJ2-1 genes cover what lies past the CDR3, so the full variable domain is EPEVTQTPSHQVTQMGQEVILRCVPISNHLYFYWYRQILGQKVEFLVSFYNNEISEKSEIFDDQFSVERPDGSNFTLKIRSTKLEDSAMYFCASIDRTTSYNEQFFGPGTRLTVL.